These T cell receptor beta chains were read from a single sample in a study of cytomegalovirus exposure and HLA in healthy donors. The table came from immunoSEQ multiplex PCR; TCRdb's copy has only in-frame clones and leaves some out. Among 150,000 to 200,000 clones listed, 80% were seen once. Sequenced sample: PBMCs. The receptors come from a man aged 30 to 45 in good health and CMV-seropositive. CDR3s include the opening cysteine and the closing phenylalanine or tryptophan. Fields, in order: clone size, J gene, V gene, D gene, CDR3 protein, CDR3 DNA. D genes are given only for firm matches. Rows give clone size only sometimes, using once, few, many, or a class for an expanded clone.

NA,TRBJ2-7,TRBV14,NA,CASSQFAGSNEQYF,TGTGCCAGCAGCCAATTCGCGGGAAGCAACGAGCAGTACTTC
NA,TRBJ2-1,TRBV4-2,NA,CASSQVPLRYNEQFF,TGTGCCAGCAGCCAAGTACCCCTACGCTACAATGAGCAGTTCTTC
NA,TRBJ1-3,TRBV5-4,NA,CASSLIGGYSGNTIYF,TGTGCCAGCAGCTTGATTGGAGGCTACTCTGGAAACACCATATATTTT
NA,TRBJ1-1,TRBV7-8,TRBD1,CASSLGTGENTEAFF,TGTGCCAGCAGCTTAGGGACAGGAGAAAACACTGAAGCTTTCTTT
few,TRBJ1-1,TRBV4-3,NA,CASSQDFPGADTEAFF,TGCGCCAGCAGCCAAGATTTTCCAGGGGCGGACACTGAAGCTTTCTTT
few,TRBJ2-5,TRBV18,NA,CASSSEETQYF,TGTGCCAGCTCAAGCGAAGAGACCCAGTACTTC
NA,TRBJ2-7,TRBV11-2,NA,CASGENRHYSYEQYF,TGTGCCAGCGGAGAAAATCGGCACTACTCCTACGAGCAGTACTTC
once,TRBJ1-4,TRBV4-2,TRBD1,CASSQAGTENEKLFF,TGTGCCAGCAGCCAGGCGGGGACAGAAAATGAAAAACTGTTTTTT
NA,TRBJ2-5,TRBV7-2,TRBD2,CASSLASGSLETQYF,TGTGCCAGCAGCTTAGCTAGCGGGAGTTTGGAGACCCAGTACTTC
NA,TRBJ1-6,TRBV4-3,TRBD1,CASSQDAPRQGAENSPLHF,TGCGCCAGCAGCCAAGATGCCCCCAGACAGGGGGCTGAGAATTCACCCCTCCACTTT